The 27 T cell receptor beta chains in this list originate from one sample, sequenced in a study of blood T cells in healthy people across ages. Primed by a sample-barcoded 5' primer and a J-beta primer mix, a second PCR proceeded for roughly 6 to 12 cycles. A single record per CDR3 protein comes from TCRdb applying MiXCR to the 5' RACE reads. The sample lists about 570,000 distinct CDR3 sequences; approximately 30% were seen once. Sequencing was done on a sample of blood. These TCRs come from a woman between 65 and 79 years old in good health.

The CDR3 DNA reads TGTGCCAGCAGTAAGACAGGGGCCGACTATGGCTACACCTTC. Residues: CASSKTGADYGYTF. This chain links TRBV21-1 with TRBJ1-2; TRBD1, the D gene given by the table, was not confirmed from the DNA. TRBV21-1 is labeled a pseudogene. CDR3 length equals 14 residues.

This chain links TRBV20-1 with TRBJ1-2; D gene uncertain. The CDR3 covers 13 residues. The V and J ends lost 7 bases and 6 bases respectively, with 18 bases between them. The germline gives CDR1 DFQATT, CDR2 SNEGSKA (reference sequence). Here the CDR3 reads CSGRASRNDGYTF. In DNA form, the CDR3 reads TGCAGTGGCCGGGCCTCAAGGAATGATGGCTACACCTTC.

The chain combines TRBV20-1 with TRBJ2-5, with a tentative D call TRBD2 (5 bases). Germline CDR1 reads DFQATT; CDR2 reads SNEGSKA (reference sequence). The V end was cut by 5 bases, the J end by 2 bases, with 12 bases between. This CDR3 has 13 residues. The CDR3 spells CSAWTDGQETQYF. CDR3 nucleotide sequence: TGCAGTGCTTGGACTGATGGGCAAGAGACCCAGTACTTC.

As DNA, the CDR3 is TGCAGTGCTAGTGACCCGCCCGGGGAGCTGTTTTTT. Protein product: CSASDPPGELFF. The gene calls are TRBV20-1 and TRBJ2-2; no reliable D call. The CDR3 contains 12 residues. Trimming cost V 3 bases and J 6 bases, with 8 bases left between them. The V gene's germline CDR1 is DFQATT and CDR2 SNEGSKA (reference sequence).

This chain connects TRBV4-1 to TRBJ2-3; D unresolved. Trimming shortened V by 4 bases and J by 2 bases, and 13 bases separated the two germline ends. This CDR3 contains 15 residues. Germline V gives CDR1 MGHRA, CDR2 YSYEKL. CDR3 protein: CASSLYAQFTDTQYF. The CDR3 coding sequence is TGCGCCAGCAGCCTGTACGCACAATTCACAGATACGCAGTATTTT.

This clonotype has only a few counts. This sequence joins TRBV4-2 and TRBJ2-4; 9 bases are shared with TRBD1. The ends lost 0 bases at V and 9 bases at J; junction bases unmatched: 6. Germline values: CDR1 LGHNA, CDR2 YNFKEQ. The CDR3 loop spans 15 amino acids. CDR3 sequence: CASSQDLGQGSIQYF. The CDR3 bases are TGTGCCAGCAGCCAAGATCTCGGACAGGGGAGCATTCAGTACTTC.

This clonotype has more than one count but fewer than ten. This chain connects TRBV4-3 to TRBJ2-5, with D unclear. Germline values: CDR1 LGHNA, CDR2 YSLEER. V was clipped by 5 bases and J by 5 bases, with 15 bases between them. The CDR3 spans 14 residues. The CDR3 DNA reads as TGCGCCAGCAGCGGCGCAGCGCTGGGGGAGACCCAGTACTTC. This sequence encodes CASSGAALGETQYF.

In its sample, this clonotype was seen a few times. The chain has TRBV5-1 and TRBJ1-1, with 9 bases identical to TRBD1. This CDR3 contains 14 residues. Trimming took 8 bases from V and 1 from J; bases not matched to a gene: 6. The germline CDR1 and CDR2 sequences are SGHRS and YFSETQ. The CDR3 sequence: CASLSGQGNTEAFF. CDR3 DNA sequence: TGCGCCAGTCTCTCGGGACAGGGGAACACTGAAGCTTTCTTT. Full variable domain (outside the CDR3, taken from reference TRBV5-1 and TRBJ1-1): KAGVTQTPRYLIKTRGQQVTLSCSPISGHRSVSWYQQTPGQGLQFLFEYFSETQRNKGNFPGRFSGRQFSNSRSEMNVSTLELGDSALYLCASLSGQGNTEAFFGQGTRLTVV.

V usage is TRBV9 and J usage is TRBJ2-1; 7 bases align to TRBD1. Matching the DNA end better, TRBJ2-5 makes the J call doubtful. The CDR3 runs 15 residues. The V gene's germline CDR1 is SGDLS and CDR2 YYNGEE. In nucleotides, the CDR3 is TGTGCCAGCAGCGCCATGGGACAGAGAAAAGAGACCCAGTACTTC. It encodes CASSAMGQRKETQYF.

This clonotype has more than one count but fewer than ten. This sequence joins TRBV7-2 and TRBJ1-1, with 8 bases fitting TRBD1. Trimming cost V 2 bases and J 10 bases; bases outside gene matches: 3. CDR1 is SGHTA, CDR2 FQGNSA, per germline. This CDR3 comprises 12 residues. The CDR3 DNA reads as TGTGCCAGCAGCTTACAGGGGGCTGGAGCTTTCTTT. It translates to CASSLQGAGAFF.

This chain joins TRBV4-2 and TRBJ1-2; the D is unclear. This CDR3 spans 11 amino acids. CDR1 LGHNA and CDR2 YNFKEQ come from the germline V gene. The V end was cut by 6 bases, the J end by 3 bases, with 5 bases between. The CDR3 coding sequence is TGTGCCAGCAGGGAAGACTATGGCTACACCTTC. Its translation: CASREDYGYTF.

J is TRBJ1-1 and V is TRBV7-9, with D maybe TRBD1 (5 bases). The CDR3 sequence is 15 residues long. The V gene lost 5 bases and the J gene lost 1 base, with 14 bases spanning the gap. The V gene's germline CDR1 is SEHNR and CDR2 FQNEAQ (reference sequence). CDR3 region: CASSPRQLPNTEAFF. The CDR3 region has the DNA TGTGCCAGCAGCCCCAGACAGCTTCCGAACACTGAAGCTTTCTTT. The complete variable domain, with remaining parts taken from reference TRBV7-9 and TRBJ1-1, reads DTGVSQNPRHKITKRGQNVTFRCDPISEHNRLYWYRQTLGQGPEFLTYFQNEAQLEKSRLLSDRFSAERPKGSFSTLEIQRTEQGDSAMYLCASSPRQLPNTEAFFGQGTRLTVV.

This chain connects TRBV6-5 to TRBJ1-2; 10 positions agree with TRBD1. The CDR3 is made up of 13 amino acids. Trimming cost V 5 bases and J 6 bases; bases outside gene matches: 3. Germline CDR1 reads MNHEY; CDR2 reads SVGAGI. This chain's CDR3 is CASSGGTGDGYTF. Written as DNA, the CDR3 is TGTGCCAGCAGTGGGGGGACAGGGGATGGCTACACCTTC.

This sequence joins TRBV20-1 and TRBJ1-1; D perhaps matches TRBD1 (5 bases). The CDR3 length is 14 residues. V gave up 0 bases and J gave up 10 bases, with 18 bases separating them. The V gene's germline CDR1 is DFQATT and CDR2 SNEGSKA (reference sequence). CDR3 nucleotides: TGCAGTGCTAGAGATCCAAACCGGGGCCTTGGAGCTTTCTTT. This sequence encodes CSARDPNRGLGAFF.

This rearrangement joins TRBV6-1 to TRBJ1-4, with 7 bases that match TRBD1. From germline, CDR1 is MNHNS and CDR2 SASEGT. The CDR3 runs 20 residues. After removal of 9 bases from V and 8 bases from J, the junction contained 30 bases not matched to a gene. The DNA of the CDR3 is TGTGCCAGACTTTTATGCGCTAGCCGGGACAGCCCCCCGCGTCGCGAAAAACTGTTTTTT. Encoded protein: CARLLCASRDSPPRREKLFF.

The J gene is TRBJ2-5, the V gene TRBV10-3; D is possibly TRBD1 or TRBD2 (5 bases each). CDR3 length: 14 amino acids. CDR1 is ENHRY, CDR2 SYGVKD, per germline. The V end lost 9 bases, the J end lost 2 bases, and 16 bases lay between the germline ends. The CDR3 nucleotides are TGTGCCATAAACCCCGGGACGGGACAAGAGACCCAGTACTTC. Protein: CAINPGTGQETQYF.

To note about this clonotype: The junction departs from the called germline gene at one end, perhaps through a read error. The rearrangement uses TRBV5-1 and TRBJ2-7; 9 bases agree with TRBD1. The CDR3 has 15 residues. Germline V gives CDR1 SGHRS, CDR2 YFSETQ. The CDR3 here is CASTLGGQGSYEQYF. In nucleotides, the CDR3 is TGCGCCAGCACCTTGGGAGGACAGGGGTCCTACGAGCAGTACTTC.

In its sample, this clonotype was seen a few times. The chain couples TRBV6-2 or TRBV6-3 to TRBJ2-7; D ambiguous. The length of the CDR3 is 16 residues. Germline CDR1 and CDR2: MNHEY and SVGEGT. The V gene lost 2 bases and the J gene lost 2 bases, with 16 bases spanning the gap. The CDR3 bases are TGTGCCAGCAGTTACGGGCCCGCGCTGTCTACCTACGAGCAGTACTTC. Translated: CASSYGPALSTYEQYF.

DNA for the CDR3: TGCGCCAGCAGCGATCCAGGGGGCAACGATGAGCAGTTCTTC. Residues: CASSDPGGNDEQFF. J is TRBJ2-1 and V is TRBV5-1; 8 nucleotides agree with TRBD1. The J segment lost 8 bases and the V segment lost 4 bases, leaving 8 bases of the junction unmatched. CDR1 is SGHRS, CDR2 YFSETQ, per germline. The CDR3 is 14 residues long.

The chain combines TRBV20-1 with TRBJ1-1; D ambiguous. Looked up from germline, CDR1 is DFQATT and CDR2 is SNEGSKA (reference sequence). The CDR3 runs to 13 residues. Trimming took 4 bases from V and 1 from J, leaving 10 bases between them. For the CDR3, the DNA is TGCAGTGCTACGTTAGCAGGGAACACTGAAGCTTTCTTT. It codes for CSATLAGNTEAFF.

The chain has TRBV12-3 or TRBV12-4 and TRBJ1-1, with a weak D call TRBD1 (5 bases). The length of the CDR3 is 13 residues. The V gene lost 1 base and the J gene lost 6 bases, with 9 bases spanning the gap. Written as DNA, the CDR3 is TGTGCCAGCAGTTTAGATGGGGGACCTGAAGCTTTCTTT. This encodes CASSLDGGPEAFF.

The chain combines TRBV12-3 or TRBV12-4 with TRBJ2-3; 10 nucleotides line up with TRBD2. CDR3 size: 15 residues. V dropped 2 bases and J dropped 7; count of bases not matched to a gene: 6. CDR3 residues: CASSLRASGGNTQYF. CDR3 in DNA: TGTGCCAGCAGTTTACGGGCTAGCGGGGGTAATACGCAGTATTTT.

The chain employs TRBV7-2 and TRBJ2-7, with 10 nucleotides matching TRBD1. V gave up 1 base and J gave up 4 bases; unmatched junction bases: 4. There are 15 residues in the CDR3. Germline-derived CDR1 and CDR2 are SGHTA and FQGNSA. CDR3 sequence reads: CASSLVGTGVYEQYF. The CDR3 bases are TGTGCCAGCAGCTTAGTAGGGACAGGGGTGTACGAGCAGTACTTC. The entire variable domain, with the rest obtained from reference TRBV7-2 and TRBJ2-7, is as follows: GAGVSQSPSNKVTEKGKDVELRCDPISGHTALYWYRQSLGQGLEFLIYFQGNSAPDKSGLPSDRFSAERTGGSVSTLTIQRTQQEDSAVYLCASSLVGTGVYEQYFGPGTRLTVT.

In this sample, this clonotype turned up a few times. The rearrangement uses TRBV6-6 and TRBJ1-5; TRBD1 matches 8 bases. CDR1 is MNHNY and CDR2 is SVGAGI in the germline V gene (reference sequence). The CDR3 loop spans 15 amino acids. The trim removed 4 bases at V and 3 bases at J, leaving 5 bases unmatched. The CDR3 bases are TGTGCCAGCAGTTGGGGACAGGCCCTCAATCAGCCCCAGCATTTT. It specifies CASSWGQALNQPQHF.

A few counts support this clonotype. The CDR3 does not close with the conserved phenylalanine or tryptophan, likely indicating a read error. The V call is TRBV18, the J call TRBJ2-5; D gene unclear. The germline V and J ends were trimmed by 3 bases and 2 bases, with 1 base remaining between them. Germline assignment: CDR1 KGHSH and CDR2 LQKENI. The CDR3 consists of 11 residues. In DNA, the CDR3 is TGTGCCAGCTCACCTCAAGAGACCCAGTACCTC. Translated, it gives CASSPQETQYL.

The chain couples TRBV24-1 to TRBJ2-1; the match to TRBD2 covers 9 bases. The J call could be wrong; TRBJ2-7 is a better fit for the DNA end. CDR3 length: 22 amino acids. Per the germline V gene, CDR1 is KGHDR and CDR2 is SFDVKD. The CDR3 nucleotides read TGTGCCACCAGAGTAGCGGGGGCCTTACTACCTACGAAAGCACGGAGAGCACTTCAGCAGTACTTC. Translation: CATRVAGALLPTKARRALQQYF.

Points on this clonotype: Mismatch with germline at one junction end may stem from a read error. The V and J genes are TRBV7-2 and TRBJ1-4, with unresolved D. This CDR3 contains 14 residues. Germline CDR1 is SGHTA and CDR2 is FQGNSA. CDR3 nucleotide sequence: TGTGCCAGCAGCTTTGCGGGGTCTAATGAAGAACTGTTTTTT. Residues: CASSFAGSNEELFF.